This T cell receptor (beta chain) originates from a study of blood T cell repertoires in COVID-19. As for the study in general: Acute and convalescent COVID-19 specimens originated in the United States, Italy and Spain. T cells, B-cell-depleted T cells, or PBMCs provided the cDNA or gDNA that served as material.

Patients of the Seattle cohort, enrolled during active infection, were followed longitudinally. As processed by the authors: Cell counts per sample came from amplifying reference gene primers. Here immunoSEQ multiplex PCR was the method, and the copy in TCRdb shows in-frame clones only, minus some. The V and J calls and the clone size are those of that table, but D and trimming were determined from the DNA. The data contain roughly 150,000 clones, 70% to 80% of them singletons. Relative to its sample, this clone is medium-sized. The CDR3 runs to 15 residues. In germline, CDR1 is MNHEY, CDR2 SVGAGI. Trimming took off 3 bases at V and 0 bases at J, with 6 bases between the two ends.

The J gene is TRBJ2-6, the V gene TRBV6-5; a possible D gene is TRBD2 (5 bases). Source material: peripheral blood. This receptor was identified in an older woman with COVID-19, enrolled during active disease. In nucleotides, the CDR3 is TGTGCCAGCAGTTATGGGAGCTCTGGGGCCAACGTCCTGACTTTC. Its translation: CASSYGSSGANVLTF.